Below, 7 T cell receptor beta chains from the same sample are listed, as sequenced in a study of breast tumors, draining lymph nodes, adjacent tissues. Axillary draining lymph nodes of breast cancer patients supplied the node samples. Via MiXCR, TCRdb re-called the multiplex PCR reads, giving one row per CDR3 protein. The sample shows a few hundred thousand distinct CDR3 sequences, under 40% of them seen only once. Sequencing was done on a sample of axillary lymph node tissue. The receptors originated from a female donor with breast cancer. Some clones in this sample may be carry-over from other donors' samples.

At least ten counts were recorded for this clonotype. The chain has TRBV5-6 and TRBJ1-2; 11 bases align to TRBD1. The J segment lost 4 bases and the V segment lost 0 bases, leaving 5 bases of the junction unmatched. The CDR3 length is 16 residues. Germline V gives CDR1 SGHDT, CDR2 YYEEEE. CDR3 bases: TGTGCCAGCAGCTTGGGGACAGGGGGCGCTGGCTATGGCTACACCTTC. Amino acid sequence: CASSLGTGGAGYGYTF.

This clonotype was found once. The CDR3 does not close with the conserved phenylalanine or tryptophan, likely indicating a read error. This chain links TRBV7-2 with TRBJ1-6; D not certain. The CDR3 contains 14 residues. The V and J ends lost 4 bases and 10 bases respectively, with 14 bases between them. Germline V gene lookup returns CDR1 SGHTA and CDR2 FQGNSA. The CDR3 here is CASSSSVLNSPLHH. CDR3 in DNA: TGTGCCAGCAGCTCCAGCGTGCTAAACTCACCCCTCCACCAT.

This clonotype was seen many times. In DNA, the CDR3 is TGTGCCACCAGCCTGACAGGCTCCACAGATACGCAGTATTTT. Its translation is CATSLTGSTDTQYF. V and J are TRBV15 and TRBJ2-3; perhaps TRBD1 as D (6 bases). The CDR3 is 14 residues long. With 5 bases removed from V and 2 bases from J, the gap between germline ends came to 11 bases. Germline CDR1 and CDR2: LNHNV and YYDKDF (reference sequence).

This clonotype was detected many times. The chain is built from TRBV9 and TRBJ2-2; TRBD1 might be the D (6 bases). Germline loops: CDR1 SGDLS, CDR2 YYNGEE. V lost 1 base, J lost 7 bases, and 8 bases lay in between. This CDR3 contains 13 residues. The CDR3 here is CASSVQGNGELFF. CDR3 coding DNA: TGTGCCAGCAGCGTACAGGGGAACGGGGAGCTGTTTTTT.

V usage is TRBV7-9 and J usage is TRBJ2-6; 14 bases match TRBD2. The CDR3 runs to 20 residues. The V gene end was trimmed by 6 bases and the J gene end by 2 bases; junction bases not matched to a gene: 12. Germline V lookup: CDR1 SEHNR, CDR2 FQNEAQ (reference sequence). CDR3 loop: CASRLTRTSGGSAGANVLTF. CDR3 coding DNA: TGTGCCAGCAGGCTTACTAGGACTAGCGGGGGGAGCGCTGGGGCCAACGTCCTGACTTTC.

The V and J genes are TRBV6-6 and TRBJ1-3, with TRBD1 identical over 8 bases. The CDR3 runs 17 residues. From germline, CDR1 is MNHNY and CDR2 SVGAGI (reference sequence). Unmatched junction bases numbered 10, after V lost 5 bases and J lost 1 base. CDR3 in amino acids: CASSHIPGGASGNTIYF. CDR3 nucleotide sequence: TGTGCCAGCAGTCACATTCCAGGGGGCGCGTCTGGAAACACCATATATTTT.

This clonotype was detected a few times. The CDR3 ends on some other residue instead of the conserved phenylalanine or tryptophan, so this is likely a read error. The DNA of the CDR3 is TGTGCCAGTAGTATAAGAGAGGGAAGCTCCTACAATGAGCAGTTCTCC. Its protein product is CASSIREGSSYNEQFS. This chain connects TRBV19 to TRBJ2-1; maybe TRBD2 (5 bases). The germline V gene has CDR1 LNHDA and CDR2 SQIVND (reference sequence). V lost 2 bases, J lost 0 bases, and 11 bases lay in between. This CDR3 has 16 amino acids.